This T cell receptor (beta chain) was captured by sequencing in a study of shared clonotypes between healthy human individuals. The germline V gene has CDR1 MDHEN and CDR2 SYDVKM. Trimming left V 3 bases short and J 3 bases short, with 8 bases between. The CDR3 is 14 residues long. Here immunoSEQ multiplex PCR was the method, and the copy in TCRdb shows in-frame clones only, minus some. The data hold 450,000 to 600,000 clones, with roughly 78% observed a single time. This TCR derives from a woman aged 35 to 49 in good health. Some clones in this sample may be carry-over from other donors' samples. The V call is TRBV28, the J call TRBJ2-2, with D unresolved. The sample comprised PBMCs. This CDR3 is CASSLLTDTGELFF. CDR3 nucleotide sequence: TGTGCCAGCAGTTTGTTAACCGACACCGGGGAGCTGTTTTTT.